This T cell receptor beta chain was observed in a study of cytomegalovirus exposure and HLA in healthy donors. Turning to the study itself: Within the Caucasian-associated ancestry cluster were 81% of the 300 to 450 genotyped donors.

Trimming cost V 7 bases and J 3 bases, with 16 bases left between them. The CDR3 extends over 15 amino acids. From germline, CDR1 is MDHEN and CDR2 SYDVKM. With 60 Vbeta and 13 Jbeta primers, the PCR was carried out. TCRdb's copy holds only in-frame clones and misses some; the assay was immunoSEQ multiplex PCR. The sample lists more than 90,000 clones; over 65% were seen once. Donors in the study were healthy people who gave bone marrow. Notes on the study in general: An analysis was carried out at a later point. It showed that HLA-associated TCR beta chains were more clonally expanded than equally common non-associated chains. As was reported, the classifier diagnosed cytomegalovirus status with high specificity and sensitivity.

Notes on this clone: Its antigen is still unknown.

The sequencing input was PBMCs. This sequence was found in a man aged 45 to 65 in good health and CMV-seronegative. The chain employs TRBV28 and TRBJ1-5, with D possibly being TRBD1 (5 bases). CDR3 in DNA: TGTGCCAGCACTAAGCCGCGGGACTCCAATCAGCCCCAGCATTTT. This translates into CASTKPRDSNQPQHF. Full variable domain (missing parts from reference TRBV28 and TRBJ1-5): DVKVTQSSRYLVKRTGEKVFLECVQDMDHENMFWYRQDPGLGLRLIYFSYDVKMKEKGDIPEGYSVSREKKERFSLILESASTNQTSMYLCASTKPRDSNQPQHFGDGTRLSIL.